The 3 T cell receptor beta chains in this list originate from one sample, sequenced in a study of cytomegalovirus exposure and HLA in healthy donors. Vbeta (60) and Jbeta (13) primers were used in the PCR. TCRdb's copy holds only in-frame clones and misses some; the assay was immunoSEQ multiplex PCR. The data show over 120,000 clones, 80% seen once. The source material was PBMCs. Every receptor here comes from a man between 40 and 49 years old in good health and CMV-seronegative.

CDR3 DNA: TGTGCCAGCAGTTACCCGCAGGGGGCTGAAGCTTTCTTT. Translating gives CASSYPQGAEAFF. This chain links TRBV6-6 with TRBJ1-1; 7 bases fit TRBD1. The CDR3 length is 13 residues. V lost 2 bases, J lost 6 bases, and 3 bases stayed unmatched. Germline V lookup: CDR1 MNHNY, CDR2 SVGAGI (reference sequence).

The V gene is TRBV5-8, the J gene TRBJ2-3; TRBD1 agrees at 11 bases. Looked up from germline, CDR1 is SGHTS and CDR2 is YDEGEE. This CDR3 contains 15 residues. Unmatched junction bases numbered 5, after V lost 4 bases and J lost 4 bases. The DNA of the CDR3 is TGTGCCAGCAGCGTAGGACAGGGGGCCGCAGATACGCAGTATTTT. Translation: CASSVGQGAADTQYF.

V gene TRBV5-1 combines with J gene TRBJ1-2; D is perhaps TRBD1 (5 bases). V gave up 5 bases and J gave up 4 bases, with 24 bases separating them. The CDR3 extends over 17 amino acids. Germline-derived CDR1 and CDR2 are SGHRS and YFSETQ. This CDR3 is CASSRRGGKEMSYGYTF. The CDR3 region has the DNA TGCGCCAGCAGTCGACGGGGCGGGAAAGAGATGAGCTATGGCTACACCTTC. Drawing the rest from reference TRBV5-1 and TRBJ1-2, the complete variable domain is KAGVTQTPRYLIKTRGQQVTLSCSPISGHRSVSWYQQTPGQGLQFLFEYFSETQRNKGNFPGRFSGRQFSNSRSEMNVSTLELGDSALYLCASSRRGGKEMSYGYTFGSGTRLTVV.